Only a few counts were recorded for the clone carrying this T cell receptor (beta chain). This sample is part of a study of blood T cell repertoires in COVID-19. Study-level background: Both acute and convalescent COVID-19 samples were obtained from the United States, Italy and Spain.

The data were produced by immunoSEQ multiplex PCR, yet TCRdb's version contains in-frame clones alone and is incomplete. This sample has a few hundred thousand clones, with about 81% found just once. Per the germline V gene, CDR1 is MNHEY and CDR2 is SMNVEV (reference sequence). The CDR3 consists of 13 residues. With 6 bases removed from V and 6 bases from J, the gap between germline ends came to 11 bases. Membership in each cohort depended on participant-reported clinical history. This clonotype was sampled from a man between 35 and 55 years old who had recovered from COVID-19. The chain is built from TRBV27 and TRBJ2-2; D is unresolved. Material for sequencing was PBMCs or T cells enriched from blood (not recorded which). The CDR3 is CASSLVLAGELFF. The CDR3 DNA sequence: TGTGCCAGCAGCCTTGTCTTAGCCGGGGAGCTGTTTTTT.